This T cell receptor beta chain was profiled in a study of shared clonotypes between healthy human individuals (dated by TCRdb to about 2020). Regarding the complete study: The cohort included a few men and a couple of women between 18 and 49 years of age. For each donor, three plates each were used for CD4 naive and CD4 memory, two plates were used for CD8 naive, and one plate was used for CD8 memory. Each donor's leukapheresis produced roughly between roughly 0.94 and 9.5 billion PBMCs. Libraries were prepared and TCR repertoires were sequenced by different laboratories using diverse techniques, in order to increase sequencing depth and limit assay-specific biases. To estimate repertoire size and how much clonotypes are shared between individuals, the study performed deep sequencing of blood TCR repertoires from a few healthy adults. Overall study outcomes, separate from this receptor: When several donors were compared, the shared fraction of clonotypes was about 5.5% for naive CD4, about 4% for naive CD8, roughly 2.5% for memory CD4, and roughly 0.4% for memory CD8. Compared with non-shared clonotypes, the clonotypes found in all four sorted-subset donors had higher generation probabilities. Sampling was limited to blood, and TCR repertoires in tissue likely differ from TCR repertoires in blood. Estimated clonotype richness was generally larger for naive than for memory subsets. Even with the large sequencing depth, rarefaction of the sorted-subset datasets indicated that sequencing was incomplete. Pairwise subsampling led to the expectation that sequencing depth would affect the degree of clonotype sharing among donors. Because the study included a small number of donors, the genetic and exposure-history diversity represented was limited.

The donors were healthy, HIV-negative adults who had no recently reported acute infections or vaccinations. Only Caucasian adults living in Nashville, Tennessee, USA were represented among the donors. CD4+ T cells were enriched through magnetic negative selection, after which naive cells were positively selected on CD45RA and the remaining negative fraction served as the memory subset. Blood was collected by leukapheresis, and PBMCs were isolated by Ficoll-Histopaque density gradient centrifugation and then cryopreserved in liquid nitrogen vapor phase. Purity and quantity of every magnetically sorted T cell population were checked by analytical flow cytometry. Genomic DNA was isolated from every sorted fraction and measured by UV absorbance on a Nanodrop 2000c. This clone was seen only once. It has no known antigen specificity. No much larger clone is present one base from it, and per-base qualities are unavailable.

The CDR3 holds 16 amino acids from the cysteine to the phenylalanine. Only the CDR3 DNA stays, 48 bases, in frame from base 1. V lost 3 bases and J lost 2 bases; the stretch between them is 13 bases long. As encoded in the germline V gene, CDR1 is KGHSH while CDR2 is LQKENI. TCR CDR3 regions were amplified from genomic DNA by multiplex PCR using the deep immunoSEQ assay. Genomic DNA extracted from each cell subset was distributed evenly over all wells of several immunoSEQ 96-well plates, and each plate served as one replicate. For sorted subsets, each replicate PCR was loaded with roughly 190 ng genomic DNA, equivalent to 25,000 to 35,000 T cell genomes. Purified libraries were quantified with a Qubit 3.0 fluorometer, sized on a Bioanalyzer 2100, and re-quantified with the KAPA Library Quantification kit. A separate single-read 150-cycle Illumina NextSeq 550 flow cell was used to sequence each immunoSEQ 96-well plate. Turning to the authors' computational methods: The immunoSEQ output contained only junctional sequences without quality scores, so filtering could not match that applied to full-length reads. To assign V/J genes and CDR3, sequences were annotated using PyIR, a Python wrapper for IgBLAST v1.9, with IMGT germline references. Reads were removed for weak V/J assignments (E-value above 1e-6), missing CDR3, stop codons, out-of-frame junctions, or ambiguous translated residues. V3J clonotypes were defined as sequences sharing the same inferred V gene, J gene, and CDR3 amino acid sequence. The percentage overlap between two repertoires was calculated by dividing the number of shared unique clonotypes by the size of the smaller repertoire. Three approaches were used to assess repertoire richness: RTK rarefaction, the Chao1 estimator, and Recon v2.1 estimates of unobserved clonotypes. OLGA was used to compute generation probabilities for all TCRbeta clonotypes that the gDNA method yielded from several donors. TCRdb's version of the immuneACCESS table is confined to in-frame rearrangements and falls short of the full clone set. An unresolved V gene accounts for under half of the shortfall where checked; the remainder is of unknown origin. V and J calls and clone size are given by that table; D and trimming were obtained from the DNA. The table for this sample lists under 2.5 million clones; 85% to 95% of them were counted only once. Clones ranked in the top ten supply approximately 0.39% of the sample.

Recombination linked TRBV18 to TRBJ2-2, with TRBD1 as a weak D call on 6 bases. This TCR came from a man aged 18 to 29 in good health. Some clones in this sample may be carry-over from other donors' samples. The sequenced sample was naive CD4+ T cells from PBMCs. The cell subset or site label on this specimen signifies: CD45RA+ positively selected. The sequenced DNA is TGTGCCAGCTCACCCTTCCGGGACACCAACACCGGGGAGCTGTTTTTT. It translates to CASSPFRDTNTGELFF.